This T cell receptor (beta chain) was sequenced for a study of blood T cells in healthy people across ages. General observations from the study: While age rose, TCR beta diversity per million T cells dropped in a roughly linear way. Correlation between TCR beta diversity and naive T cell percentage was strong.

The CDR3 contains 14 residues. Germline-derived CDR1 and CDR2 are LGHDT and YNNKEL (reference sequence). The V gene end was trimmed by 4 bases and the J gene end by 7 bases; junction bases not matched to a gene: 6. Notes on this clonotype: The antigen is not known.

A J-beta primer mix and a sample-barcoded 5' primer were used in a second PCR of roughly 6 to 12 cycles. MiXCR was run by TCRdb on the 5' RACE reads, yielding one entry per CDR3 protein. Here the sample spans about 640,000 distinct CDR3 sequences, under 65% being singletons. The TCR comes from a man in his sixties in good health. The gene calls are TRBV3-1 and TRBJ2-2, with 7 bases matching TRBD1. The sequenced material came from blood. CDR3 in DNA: TGTGCCAGCAGCCTAACCCAGGGGGACGGGGAGCTGTTTTTT. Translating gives CASSLTQGDGELFF.